This TCR beta chain was captured by sequencing in a study of cytomegalovirus exposure and HLA in healthy donors. Germline loops: CDR1 MNHNY, CDR2 SVGAGI (reference sequence). The V and J ends lost 0 bases and 8 bases respectively, with 13 bases between them. CDR3 length: 14 residues. Whole-study results and caveats: Owing to their indistinguishability, certain V segments, notably TRBV6-2 and TRBV6-3, were excluded. Further analysis was carried out later, and it showed several of the most significant clusters appearing linked to common viral pathogens.

Primers for the PCR totalled 60 Vbeta and 13 Jbeta. Sequencing used immunoSEQ multiplex PCR; TCRdb keeps in-frame clones, though not all of them. The sample holds roughly 280,000 clones, under 80% seen once. About this clone itself: The antigen is undetermined.

The chain combines TRBV6-6 with TRBJ1-2, with D possibly TRBD1 on 5 matching bases. This receptor was taken from a female donor in good health and CMV-seronegative. What was sequenced was PBMCs. The CDR3, as DNA: TGTGCCAGCAGTTACTCGATTGGGGGGGACGGCTACACCTTC. It translates to CASSYSIGGDGYTF.